These T cell receptor beta chains were read from a single sample in a study of hypomethylating agent response in myelodysplastic syndrome. The protocol was immunoSEQ multiplex PCR, while the TCRdb copy is restricted to in-frame clones and leaves out a portion. The sample holds fewer than 5,000 clones, more than 85% seen once. The source was bone marrow, collected before or after starting hypomethylating agent treatment for myelodysplastic syndrome (not recorded which). Receptors originate from a human donor with myelodysplastic syndrome. CDR3s include the opening cysteine and the closing phenylalanine or tryptophan. The D gene is left open where the match is weak. The size field is filled for only some rows; it gives once, few, many or a size class.

J gene,V gene,D gene,clone size,CDR3 DNA,CDR3 protein
TRBJ1-1,TRBV5-4,NA,NA,TGTGCCAGCAGCTTGGGGGGGGACACTGAAGCTTTCTTT,CASSLGGDTEAFF
TRBJ1-2,TRBV30,NA,NA,TGTGCCTGGAGTGTAGGGATTTGGGGGGGCTACACCTTC,CAWSVGIWGGYTF
TRBJ1-2,TRBV6-5,TRBD1,once,TGTGCCAGCAGTTACTCCCGGACAGGGGGTGGCTATGGCTACACCTTC,CASSYSRTGGGYGYTF
TRBJ1-1,TRBV20-1,NA,NA,TGCAGTGCCCGTACAGGGTATGTGGCTTTCTTT,CSARTGYVAFF
TRBJ2-7,TRBV28,NA,NA,TGTGCCAGCAGTCAAGGAGGGGCATTGACACACGAGCAGTACTTC,CASSQGGALTHEQYF
TRBJ2-7,TRBV4-2,TRBD2,hyperexpanded,TGTGCCAGCAGCCTCCCCCCGGGGGGCAGGAGACTACTAGCGGGGCCCTCCTACGAGCAGTACTTC,CASSLPPGGRRLLAGPSYEQYF
TRBJ1-3,TRBV7-2,NA,NA,TGTGCCAGCAGCTTAGTCGGGGGAAGTGGAAACACCATATATTTT,CASSLVGGSGNTIYF
TRBJ1-5,TRBV29-1,NA,once,TGCAGCGCCGGCGGTCTTGGTCAGCCCCAGCATTTT,CSAGGLGQPQHF
TRBJ2-1,TRBV6-4,TRBD2,NA,TGTGCCAGCAGTGCCTCTAGCGGGAGGGCCATTGAGCAGTTCTTC,CASSASSGRAIEQFF
TRBJ1-4,TRBV30,TRBD1,once,TGTGCCTGGAGCGGGGGGGACAGGCGAAATGAAAAACTGTTTTTT,CAWSGGDRRNEKLFF
TRBJ1-1,TRBV28,NA,NA,TGTGCCAGCAGTTTAGGGAACACTGAAGCTTTCTTT,CASSLGNTEAFF
TRBJ1-1,TRBV28,TRBD1,NA,TGTGCCAGCAGTTCCGGACAGGGGAACACTGAAGCTTTCTTT,CASSSGQGNTEAFF
TRBJ2-2,TRBV28,TRBD1,NA,TGTGCCAGTCTCAGCCGGGACAGGGGCACCGGGGAGCTGTTTTTT,CASLSRDRGTGELFF
TRBJ2-1,TRBV7-9,NA,NA,TGTGCCAGCAGCTTCGGTGAGCAGTTCTTC,CASSFGEQFF
TRBJ2-1,TRBV27,NA,NA,TGTGCCAGCAAGGGGCAAAGCTCCTACAATGAGCAGTTCTTC,CASKGQSSYNEQFF
TRBJ2-7,TRBV7-2,NA,NA,TGTGCCAGCAGCCCAACGGGGGCCAACTACGAGCAGTACTTC,CASSPTGANYEQYF
TRBJ1-4,TRBV19,NA,NA,TGTGCCAGTAGTAAGGCAGAAGTTGAGGAAAAACTGTTTTTT,CASSKAEVEEKLFF
TRBJ1-4,TRBV15,NA,NA,TGTGCCACCAGCCCAGGGATTGAAAAACTGTTTTTT,CATSPGIEKLFF
TRBJ2-4,TRBV9,NA,NA,TGTGCCAGCAGCGTAGAGCAGGGGATGAAAAACATTCAGTACTTC,CASSVEQGMKNIQYF
TRBJ1-4,TRBV5-1,TRBD1,few,TGCGCCAGCAGCTTGGGACTACAGGGGAGTAGTGAAAAACTGTTTTTT,CASSLGLQGSSEKLFF
TRBJ2-2,TRBV5-1,TRBD2,NA,TGCGCCAGCAGCCAGCGGGAGGGTAACACCGGGGAGCTGTTTTTT,CASSQREGNTGELFF
TRBJ2-7,TRBV5-1,TRBD2,NA,TGCGCCAGCAGCGAGCTAGCGGGAGCATCCTACGAGCAGTACTTC,CASSELAGASYEQYF
TRBJ2-3,TRBV7-9,TRBD1,NA,TGTGCCAGCACCCGACGGACAGGGGCCACAGATACGCAGTATTTT,CASTRRTGATDTQYF
TRBJ1-3,TRBV5-1,NA,NA,TGCGCCAGCAGCCAGGACAGTATGAGCTCTGGAAACACCATATATTTT,CASSQDSMSSGNTIYF
TRBJ2-1,TRBV5-1,TRBD1,NA,TGCGCCAGCAGCTTTGACAGGGGCTCCTACAATGAGCAGTTCTTC,CASSFDRGSYNEQFF
TRBJ1-1,TRBV25-1,NA,NA,TGTGCCAGCAGCTCCCCCCGGAACACTGAAGCTTTCTTT,CASSSPRNTEAFF
TRBJ1-6,TRBV9,NA,NA,TGTGCCAGCAGCGTCGCTGACGGGGAATATCTCCACTTT,CASSVADGEYLHF
TRBJ2-1,TRBV15,TRBD2,NA,TGTGCCACCAGCAGAGAGCCCCCGGGGGGAGGCCCCTACAATGAGCAGTTCTTC,CATSREPPGGGPYNEQFF
TRBJ1-3,TRBV28,NA,NA,TGTGCCAGCAGACTCTCTGGAAACACCATATATTTT,CASRLSGNTIYF
TRBJ1-1,TRBV4-1,NA,large,TGCGCCAGCAGCCAAGCCAGTCCGGCCGTCACTGAAGCTTTCTTT,CASSQASPAVTEAFF
TRBJ1-5,TRBV4-1,NA,NA,TGCGCCAGCAGCCAAGAAATGGGGGTTTTTCAGCCCCAGCATTTT,CASSQEMGVFQPQHF
TRBJ1-3,TRBV5-1,TRBD1,NA,TGCGCCACCAGGGGGACGGACGGAAACACCATATATTTT,CATRGTDGNTIYF
TRBJ1-6,TRBV6-5,TRBD1,NA,TGTGCCAGCAGTCTCAACCGGGACAGGGGATCACCCCTCCACTTT,CASSLNRDRGSPLHF
TRBJ2-6,TRBV6-5,NA,NA,TGTGCCAGCAGGTGGGGAGAAGGGGCCAACGTCCTGACTTTC,CASRWGEGANVLTF
TRBJ2-7,TRBV6-1,NA,few,TGTGCCAGCAGTGATCGCGGGTGGGGTCAGGGGTCCTACGAGCAGTACTTC,CASSDRGWGQGSYEQYF
TRBJ1-6,TRBV6-5,TRBD1,few,TGTGCCAGCAGTCAACCCGGGACAGCTGGGGCACCCCTCCACTTT,CASSQPGTAGAPLHF
TRBJ2-1,TRBV6-4,TRBD2,NA,TGTGCCAGCAGTACGACTAGCGGGGCGTCGAATGAGCAGTTCTTC,CASSTTSGASNEQFF
TRBJ2-2,TRBV15,NA,NA,TGTGCCACCGCAAGCTCAGCGACCGGGGAGCTGTTTTTT,CATASSATGELFF
TRBJ2-1,TRBV19,TRBD2,NA,TGTGCCAGCGCGCCTTGGTTGGCGGGAGCCTCCAATGAGCAGTTCTTC,CASAPWLAGASNEQFF
TRBJ2-2,TRBV7-2,TRBD1,once,TGTGCCAGCAGCGACAGGGGGCCCCCCGGGGAGCTGTTTTTT,CASSDRGPPGELFF
TRBJ2-3,TRBV7-9,TRBD2,NA,TGTGCCAGCAGCTTAAGAGCGGGAGCTACAGATACGCAGTATTTT,CASSLRAGATDTQYF